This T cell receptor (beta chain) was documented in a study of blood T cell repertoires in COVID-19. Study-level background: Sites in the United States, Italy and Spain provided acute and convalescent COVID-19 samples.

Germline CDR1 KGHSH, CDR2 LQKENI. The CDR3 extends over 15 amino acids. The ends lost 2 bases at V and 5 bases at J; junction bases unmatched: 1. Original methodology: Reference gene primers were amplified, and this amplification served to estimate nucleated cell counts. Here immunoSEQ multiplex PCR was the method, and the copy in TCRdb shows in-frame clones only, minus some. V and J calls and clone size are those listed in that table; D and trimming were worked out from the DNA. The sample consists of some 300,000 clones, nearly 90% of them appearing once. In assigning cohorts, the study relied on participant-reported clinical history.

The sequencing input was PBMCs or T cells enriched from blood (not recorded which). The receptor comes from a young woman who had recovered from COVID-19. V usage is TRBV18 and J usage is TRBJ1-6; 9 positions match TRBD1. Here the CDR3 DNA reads TGTGCCAGCTCACCAAGACAGGGGGATAATTCACCCCTCCACTTT. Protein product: CASSPRQGDNSPLHF. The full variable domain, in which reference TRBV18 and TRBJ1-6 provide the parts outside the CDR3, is NAGVMQNPRHLVRRRGQEARLRCSPMKGHSHVYWYRQLPEEGLKFMVYLQKENIIDESGMPKERFSAEFPKEGPSILRIQQVVRGDSAAYFCASSPRQGDNSPLHFGNGTRLTVT.